The 10 T cell receptor beta chains below all came from one sample that was sequenced in a study of blood T cell repertoires in COVID-19. The table came from immunoSEQ multiplex PCR; TCRdb's copy has only in-frame clones and leaves some out. The data hold around 120,000 clones, with around 80% observed a single time. The specimen sequenced was peripheral blood. The receptors originated from a man between 65 and 85 years old with acute or convalescent COVID-19.

The rearrangement uses TRBV5-1 and TRBJ2-5, with D unresolved. The CDR3 is made up of 15 amino acids. V dropped 1 base and J dropped 1 base, with 11 bases sitting between them. In germline, CDR1 is SGHRS, CDR2 YFSETQ. DNA of the CDR3: TGCGCCAGCAGCTTGTTTCCTAACAGCCAAGAGACCCAGTACTTC. This encodes CASSLFPNSQETQYF.

This clone was detected only a few times. The chain employs TRBV9 and TRBJ2-7, with 8 bases matching TRBD2. J gave up 2 bases and V 0 bases, and 7 bases lay outside the gene matches. Germline V gene data show CDR1 as SGDLS and CDR2 as YYNGEE. The CDR3 consists of 16 residues. CDR3 region: CASSVGDSGDTYEQYF. The CDR3 bases are TGTGCCAGCAGCGTAGGTGATAGCGGGGACACCTACGAGCAGTACTTC.

The chain has TRBV14 and TRBJ2-1; tentatively, D is TRBD2 (5 bases). Germline V lookup: CDR1 SGHDN, CDR2 FVKESK. The CDR3 spans 15 residues. The germline V and J ends were trimmed by 5 bases and 7 bases, with 18 bases remaining between them. The CDR3 protein is CASSTWSSRRNEQFF. The CDR3, as DNA: TGTGCCAGCAGCACCTGGTCATCACGGAGGAATGAGCAGTTCTTC. Filled out from reference TRBV14 and TRBJ2-1, the complete variable domain reads EAGVTQFPSHSVIEKGQTVTLRCDPISGHDNLYWYRRVMGKEIKFLLHFVKESKQDESGMPNNRFLAERTGGTYSTLKVQPAELEDSGVYFCASSTWSSRRNEQFFGPGTRLTVL.

V and J are TRBV6-4 and TRBJ2-3; 9 bases fit TRBD2. The V gene's germline CDR1 is MRHNA and CDR2 SNTAGT. Trimming cost V 7 bases and J 2 bases; bases outside gene matches: 7. This CDR3 comprises 15 residues. Here the CDR3 reads CASTRRGGPTDTQYF. The CDR3 DNA reads TGTGCCAGCACTCGGCGGGGGGGGCCCACAGATACGCAGTATTTT.

The J gene is TRBJ2-5, the V gene TRBV9; 7 bases are a match to TRBD2. The CDR3 runs 15 residues. V gave up 6 bases and J gave up 1 base; unmatched junction bases: 9. The germline V gene encodes CDR1 SGDLS and CDR2 YYNGEE. The CDR3 reads CASKPGLVTQETQYF. Written as DNA, the CDR3 is TGTGCCAGCAAACCCGGACTAGTGACCCAAGAGACCCAGTACTTC.

This clone is labeled as medium-sized. The rearrangement joins TRBV3-1 (or the pseudogene TRBV3-2) to TRBJ2-5, with D perhaps matching TRBD2 (6 bases). CDR1 is LGHDT and CDR2 is YNNKEL in the germline V gene (reference sequence). The ends were cut back, 3 bases at V and 5 bases at J, with 16 bases in the middle. This CDR3 spans 15 amino acids. CDR3 sequence (DNA): TGTGCCAGCAGCCACCTCCGGGGGTCGGGGGAGACCCAGTACTTC. It translates to CASSHLRGSGETQYF.

The V and J genes are TRBV4-3 and TRBJ2-1; unclear D gene. The CDR3 sequence is 14 residues long. V lost 0 bases and J 1 base, leaving 4 bases between the germline ends. CDR1 is LGHNA and CDR2 is YSLEER in the germline V gene. The DNA of the CDR3 is TGCGCCAGCAGCCAAGATTATTCCTACAATGAGCAGTTCTTC. This gives the protein CASSQDYSYNEQFF.

The chain uses TRBV11-1 and TRBJ2-1, with 9 bases fitting TRBD2. V lost 5 bases to trimming and J lost 4 bases; unmatched junction nucleotides: 6. The CDR3 has 15 amino acids. CDR1 is SGHAT, CDR2 FQDESV, per germline (reference sequence). The CDR3 nucleotides are TGTGCCAGCAGCACCTTAGCGGGAGAATACAATGAGCAGTTCTTC. Amino acids: CASSTLAGEYNEQFF.

The rearrangement joins TRBV7-9 to TRBJ1-2, with 12 bases identical to TRBD1. With 3 bases clipped from V and 8 bases from J, the junction kept 4 bases outside the gene matches. CDR1 is SEHNR and CDR2 is FQNEAQ in the germline V gene (reference sequence). The CDR3 runs 14 residues. CDR3 DNA sequence: TGTGCCAGCAGCTTGGGACAGGGGGCCGGAGGCTACACCTTC. It encodes CASSLGQGAGGYTF.

The V call is TRBV10-3, the J call TRBJ2-1, with D tentatively TRBD1 (5 bases). CDR1 ENHRY and CDR2 SYGVKD come from the germline V gene. V was clipped by 2 bases and J by 8 bases, with 7 bases between them. This CDR3 is built from 12 residues. This CDR3 is CAISERRDEQFF. CDR3 sequence (DNA): TGTGCCATCAGTGAGCGCAGGGATGAGCAGTTCTTC.